Listed below are T cell receptor beta chains from one sample, sequenced in a study of T cell changes during pregnancy in multiple sclerosis. The protocol was immunoSEQ multiplex PCR, while the TCRdb copy is restricted to in-frame clones and leaves out a portion. The sample lists 55,000 to 85,000 clones; 85% to 95% were seen once. The source material was CD4+ T cells from peripheral blood mononuclear cells, sampled after pregnancy. All receptors come from a female donor with multiple sclerosis, enrolled in a pregnancy study. CDR3s include the opening cysteine and the closing phenylalanine or tryptophan. Fields, in order: J gene, V gene, CDR3 protein.

j_call: TRBJ2-5
v_call: TRBV2
cdr3_aa: CASSEARSSKRETQYF

j_call: TRBJ2-2
v_call: TRBV27
cdr3_aa: CASSTRQSGAGELFF

j_call: TRBJ2-7
v_call: TRBV7-2
cdr3_aa: CASSLVSGDSYEQYF

j_call: TRBJ1-1
v_call: TRBV5-4
cdr3_aa: CASSLVGTRAFF

j_call: TRBJ1-1
v_call: TRBV30
cdr3_aa: CAWSVRTGGAEAFF

j_call: TRBJ1-2
v_call: TRBV30
cdr3_aa: CAWSVQAVPYGYTF

j_call: TRBJ2-3
v_call: TRBV5-1
cdr3_aa: CASSSGGSTDTQYF

j_call: TRBJ1-5
v_call: TRBV19
cdr3_aa: CATKTGGGSRPQHF

j_call: TRBJ2-3
v_call: TRBV9
cdr3_aa: CASSVVPGGTDTQYF

j_call: TRBJ1-2
v_call: TRBV7-9
cdr3_aa: CASSFGGRYYGYTF

j_call: TRBJ1-1
v_call: TRBV14
cdr3_aa: CASSHRTGGRAFF

j_call: TRBJ2-7
v_call: TRBV6-1
cdr3_aa: CASSGRDVRYEQYF

j_call: TRBJ2-7
v_call: TRBV11-2
cdr3_aa: CASSLEASGSYEQYF